The 15 T cell receptor beta chains given below trace back to one sample, sequenced in a study of T cell responses to AZD1222 COVID-19 vaccine. Libraries were prepared by immunoSEQ multiplex PCR; TCRdb keeps only in-frame clonotypes and omits some of them. The sample has some 94,000 clones; 85% to 95% are singletons. This specimen consisted of peripheral blood, obtained on day 0 of AZD1222 vaccination. These receptors all stem from an adult in good health.

The rearrangement joins TRBV6-5 to TRBJ1-2; tentative D call: TRBD1 (5 bases). V was trimmed by 6 bases and J by 2 bases, leaving 10 bases between them. Germline assignment: CDR1 MNHEY and CDR2 SVGAGI. The CDR3 is made up of 13 amino acids. The CDR3 DNA reads TGTGCCAGCAGCCACGGACAAAACTATGGCTACACCTTC. Encoded protein: CASSHGQNYGYTF.

The rearrangement uses TRBV4-2 and TRBJ1-4; 8 bases are a match to TRBD1. Germline CDR1 reads LGHNA; CDR2 reads YNFKEQ. Trimming cost V 0 bases and J 3 bases; bases outside gene matches: 3. The CDR3 spans 16 residues. The DNA for the CDR3 is TGTGCCAGCAGCCAAGACCGACAGGGGCCTAATGAAAAACTGTTTTTT. This codes for CASSQDRQGPNEKLFF.

The V gene is TRBV2, the J gene TRBJ1-2; 8 positions agree with TRBD1. This CDR3 comprises 13 residues. Looked up from germline, CDR1 is SNHLY and CDR2 is FYNNEI. V trimming: 6 bases; J trimming: 3 bases; junction bases outside the gene matches: 3. The CDR3 region is CASSQDRDYGYTF. The CDR3 region has the DNA TGTGCCAGCAGCCAGGACAGGGACTATGGCTACACCTTC.

CDR3 coding DNA: TGCGCCAGCAGCCCAAGACTAGCGAGCGGAGATACGCAGTATTTT. Translating it yields CASSPRLASGDTQYF. V is TRBV5-1 and J is TRBJ2-3, with TRBD2 matching 8 bases. V shed 4 bases and J 5 bases; nucleotides not matched to a gene: 9. The germline V gene has CDR1 SGHRS and CDR2 YFSETQ. The CDR3 contains 15 residues.

The rearrangement joins TRBV30 to TRBJ2-1, with 11 nucleotides matching TRBD2. Germline V gene data show CDR1 as GTSNPN and CDR2 as SVGIG (reference sequence). The CDR3 consists of 16 residues. J was trimmed by 0 bases and V by 3 bases; bases with no gene match: 4. This chain's CDR3 is CAWSRLAGSSYNEQFF. The CDR3 coding sequence is TGTGCCTGGAGCCGACTAGCGGGGAGCTCCTACAATGAGCAGTTCTTC.

The rearrangement uses TRBV4-1 and TRBJ1-5, with D unresolved. Germline lookup yields CDR1 MGHRA and CDR2 YSYEKL. With 3 bases removed from V and 3 bases from J, the gap between germline ends came to 18 bases. This CDR3 has 17 residues. CDR3 coding DNA: TGCGCCAGCAGCCACGAGGGCGGACGCAGGTACAATCAGCCCCAGCATTTT. Its protein product is CASSHEGGRRYNQPQHF.

The rearrangement uses TRBV7-2 and TRBJ1-6, with no clear D. The V gene lost 0 bases and the J gene lost 1 base, with 13 bases spanning the gap. The CDR3 runs to 18 residues. The germline gives CDR1 SGHTA, CDR2 FQGNSA. CDR3 amino acids: CASSLAILTKSYNSPLHF. CDR3 DNA sequence: TGTGCCAGCAGCTTAGCGATCCTTACGAAGTCCTATAATTCACCCCTCCACTTT.

The V call is TRBV28, the J call TRBJ1-2; weak D call: TRBD1 (6 bases). CDR1 and CDR2 (germline): MDHEN, SYDVKM. V was trimmed by 5 bases and J by 4 bases, leaving 14 bases between them. The CDR3 extends over 14 amino acids. The CDR3 nucleotides are TGTGCCAGCAGTAGGAGGGGGGTGGGCTATGGCTACACCTTC. This codes for CASSRRGVGYGYTF.

The genes are TRBV6-5 and TRBJ1-2, with 9 bases that match TRBD1. V shed 7 bases and J 8 bases; nucleotides not matched to a gene: 8. Germline V lookup: CDR1 MNHEY, CDR2 SVGAGI. The CDR3 contains 13 residues. CDR3 sequence reads: CASTYGTGKGYTF. In DNA, the CDR3 is TGTGCCAGCACCTACGGGACAGGGAAAGGCTACACCTTC.

This chain links TRBV4-2 with TRBJ2-1; 11 positions agree with TRBD2. CDR3 size: 16 residues. With 2 bases clipped from V and 6 bases from J, the junction kept 6 bases outside the gene matches. Germline loops: CDR1 LGHNA, CDR2 YNFKEQ. CDR3 sequence (DNA): TGTGCCAGCAGCCAACCGGGACTAGCGGTTGGCAATGAGCAGTTCTTC. Translated, it gives CASSQPGLAVGNEQFF.

The chain is built from TRBV28 and TRBJ2-2; no firm D call. V lost 3 bases, J lost 2 bases, and 7 bases lay in between. From germline, CDR1 is MDHEN and CDR2 SYDVKM. The CDR3 contains 14 residues. The CDR3 region is CASSFGRNTGELFF. In DNA, the CDR3 is TGTGCCAGCAGTTTTGGCAGAAACACCGGGGAGCTGTTTTTT.

The V gene is TRBV6-2 or TRBV6-3, the J gene TRBJ1-5, with D perhaps matching TRBD1 (6 bases). The germline V gene has CDR1 MNHEY and CDR2 SVGEGT. This CDR3 comprises 17 residues. Deletions cut 4 bases from V and 4 bases from J, with 20 bases between. The CDR3 DNA reads as TGTGCCAGCAGTTCAATCAGAACCGGGACAAGGAATCAGCCCCAGCATTTT. The encoded protein is CASSSIRTGTRNQPQHF.

This clone occurred once. This chain uses TRBV2 with TRBJ2-2; 7 bases line up with TRBD2. This CDR3 is built from 16 residues. Germline V gene lookup returns CDR1 SNHLY and CDR2 FYNNEI. The junction had 8 bases not matched to a gene; V was cut back by 2 bases and J by 5 bases. CDR3 nucleotide sequence: TGTGCCAGCAGTGAATCGGTGACTAGCCCGACCGGGGAGCTGTTTTTT. Translated, it gives CASSESVTSPTGELFF.

DNA for the CDR3: TGTGCCAGCAATTCTCTCGGGGGAAGGGGCTACACCTTC. This encodes CASNSLGGRGYTF. V usage is TRBV12-3 or TRBV12-4 and J usage is TRBJ1-2, with a weak D call TRBD1 (5 bases). V was pared by 7 bases and J by 8 bases, with 17 bases between. The CDR3 loop spans 13 amino acids.

J is TRBJ1-2 and V is TRBV28, with 9 positions matching TRBD1. Germline CDR1 MDHEN, CDR2 SYDVKM. With V trimmed by 5 bases and J by 4 bases, 5 bases remained unmatched. The CDR3 loop spans 14 amino acids. CDR3 region: CASSPGTGSYGYTF. CDR3 sequence (DNA): TGTGCCAGCAGTCCCGGGACAGGGAGCTATGGCTACACCTTC.